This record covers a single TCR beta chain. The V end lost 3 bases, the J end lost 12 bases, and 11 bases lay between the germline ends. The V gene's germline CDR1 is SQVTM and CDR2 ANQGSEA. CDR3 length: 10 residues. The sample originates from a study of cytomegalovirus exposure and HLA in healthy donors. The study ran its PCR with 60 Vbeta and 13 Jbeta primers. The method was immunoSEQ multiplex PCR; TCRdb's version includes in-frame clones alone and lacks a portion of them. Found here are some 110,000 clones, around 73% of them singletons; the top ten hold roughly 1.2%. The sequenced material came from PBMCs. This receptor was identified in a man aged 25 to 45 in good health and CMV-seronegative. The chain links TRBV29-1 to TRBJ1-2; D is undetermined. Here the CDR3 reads CSVDTGWDTF. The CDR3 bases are TGCAGCGTTGATACCGGGTGGGACACCTTC. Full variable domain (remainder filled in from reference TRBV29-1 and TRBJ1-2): SAVISQKPSRDICQRGTSLTIQCQVDSQVTMMFWYRQQPGQSLTLIATANQGSEATYESGFVIDKFPISRPNLTFSTLTVSNMSPEDSSIYLCSVDTGWDTFGSGTRLTVV.